These 19 T cell receptor beta chains were sequenced from one sample in a study of tumor-infiltrating lymphocytes in localized non-small cell lung cancer. Data came from immunoSEQ multiplex PCR; TCRdb stores just in-frame clones and leaves some out. The data show about 6,400 clones, roughly 70% seen once. What was sequenced was lung tumor tissue. The receptors here all came from a human donor with non-small cell lung cancer.

The chain carries TRBV29-1 and TRBJ2-6, with D possibly matching TRBD1 (6 bases). V shed 6 bases and J shed 2 bases, with 11 bases lying between them. The CDR3 is made up of 14 amino acids. Germline loops: CDR1 SQVTM, CDR2 ANQGSEA. DNA for the CDR3: TGCAGCGTGATAGAGGGGGCTGGGGCCAACGTCCTGACTTTC. It codes for CSVIEGAGANVLTF.

The chain uses TRBV5-1 and TRBJ2-2; perhaps D is TRBD1 or TRBD2 (5 bases each). The CDR3 covers 15 residues. Germline lookup yields CDR1 SGHRS and CDR2 YFSETQ. V was shortened by 2 bases and J by 7 bases, with 15 bases between the two germline ends. CDR3 coding DNA: TGCGCCAGCAGCTTATTTTCCGGGACCGGCGGGGAGCTGTTTTTT. It codes for CASSLFSGTGGELFF.

V is TRBV4-2 and J is TRBJ1-2; D uncertain. Germline-derived CDR1 and CDR2 are LGHNA and YNFKEQ. CDR3 length: 13 residues. Trimming shortened V by 4 bases and J by 8 bases, and 14 bases separated the two germline ends. Here the CDR3 DNA reads TGTGCCAGCAGCCTAGGGCTCCTGGGGGGCTACACCTTC. It yields the protein CASSLGLLGGYTF.

This clone was seen just once. The rearrangement joins TRBV28 to TRBJ2-1; 14 bases map to TRBD2. This CDR3 has 19 amino acids. Per the germline V gene, CDR1 is MDHEN and CDR2 is SYDVKM. J was trimmed by 1 base and V by 6 bases; bases with no gene match: 11. Here the CDR3 DNA reads TGTGCCAGCAGGCTTCTGAAGGGACTAGCGGGAGCGTCCTACAATGAGCAGTTCTTC. Translating it yields CASRLLKGLAGASYNEQFF.

The genes are TRBV5-4 and TRBJ1-6; unclear D gene. CDR3 length equals 15 residues. With 2 bases removed from V and 3 bases from J, the gap between germline ends came to 9 bases. Germline V gives CDR1 SGHNT, CDR2 YYREEE (reference sequence). The CDR3 DNA is TGTGCCAGCAGCTTTTGGGGTGGCTATAATTCACCCCTCCACTTT. Protein sequence: CASSFWGGYNSPLHF.

The CDR3: CASSRTEPNTGELFF. DNA for the CDR3: TGCGCCAGCAGCCGGACAGAACCGAACACCGGGGAGCTGTTTTTT. V gene TRBV5-1 combines with J gene TRBJ2-2; possibly TRBD1 for D (6 bases). The CDR3 runs to 15 residues. Between the trimmed V and J ends, which lost 4 bases and 0 bases, there was a span of 10 bases. The V gene's germline CDR1 is SGHRS and CDR2 YFSETQ. Complete variable domain (other parts from reference TRBV5-1 and TRBJ2-2): KAGVTQTPRYLIKTRGQQVTLSCSPISGHRSVSWYQQTPGQGLQFLFEYFSETQRNKGNFPGRFSGRQFSNSRSEMNVSTLELGDSALYLCASSRTEPNTGELFFGEGSRLTVL.

V is TRBV11-2 and J is TRBJ1-1; no clear D gene. V dropped 5 bases and J dropped 2 bases, with 12 bases sitting between them. CDR1 and CDR2 from the germline V gene are SGHAT and FQNNGV. This CDR3 comprises 14 residues. This chain's CDR3 is CASSPYRPNTEAFF. The CDR3 DNA reads as TGTGCCAGCAGCCCATATCGCCCCAACACTGAAGCTTTCTTT.

This chain connects TRBV5-1 to TRBJ2-3, with 10 bases that match TRBD2. The germline V gene encodes CDR1 SGHRS and CDR2 YFSETQ. J was trimmed by 4 bases and V by 5 bases; bases with no gene match: 10. The CDR3 loop spans 16 amino acids. This CDR3 is CASRGGAGGPSDTQYF. The CDR3, as DNA: TGCGCCAGCAGGGGTGGAGCGGGGGGGCCGTCAGATACGCAGTATTTT. The variable domain in full, with the rest retrieved from reference TRBV5-1 and TRBJ2-3, is KAGVTQTPRYLIKTRGQQVTLSCSPISGHRSVSWYQQTPGQGLQFLFEYFSETQRNKGNFPGRFSGRQFSNSRSEMNVSTLELGDSALYLCASRGGAGGPSDTQYFGPGTRLTVL.

This chain links TRBV7-2 with TRBJ2-3; D not certain. Between the trimmed V and J ends, which lost 1 base and 4 bases, there was a span of 6 bases. The CDR3 contains 13 residues. In germline, CDR1 is SGHTA, CDR2 FQGNSA. CDR3 bases: TGTGCCAGCAGCTTAGAGGTCCCAGATACGCAGTATTTT. Protein: CASSLEVPDTQYF. Supplemented by reference TRBV7-2 and TRBJ2-3, the full variable domain reads GAGVSQSPSNKVTEKGKDVELRCDPISGHTALYWYRQSLGQGLEFLIYFQGNSAPDKSGLPSDRFSAERTGGSVSTLTIQRTQQEDSAVYLCASSLEVPDTQYFGPGTRLTVL.

The rearrangement joins TRBV2 to TRBJ1-1, with 7 positions matching TRBD1. The CDR3 runs 15 residues. CDR1 is SNHLY, CDR2 FYNNEI, per germline. The J segment lost 5 bases and the V segment lost 4 bases, leaving 10 bases of the junction unmatched. CDR3: CASSASSEQGTEAFF. In DNA form, the CDR3 reads TGTGCCAGCAGTGCTTCAAGTGAACAGGGGACTGAAGCTTTCTTT.

This clone was counted a single time. The chain joins TRBV6-4 to TRBJ1-2, with 7 bases matching TRBD1. J gave up 2 bases and V 5 bases, and 5 bases lay outside the gene matches. CDR1 is MRHNA and CDR2 is SNTAGT in the germline V gene. The CDR3 contains 14 residues. The CDR3: CASSSYRGNYGYTF. For the CDR3, the DNA is TGTGCCAGCAGTTCTTACAGGGGCAACTATGGCTACACCTTC.

The rearrangement joins TRBV7-2 to TRBJ1-4, with D perhaps matching TRBD1 (5 bases). Between the trimmed V and J ends, which lost 3 bases and 7 bases, there was a span of 6 bases. CDR1 is SGHTA, CDR2 FQGNSA, per germline. This CDR3 spans 12 amino acids. The CDR3 is CASSLDTEKLFF. Written as DNA, the CDR3 is TGTGCCAGCAGCTTGGACACTGAAAAACTGTTTTTT. The whole variable domain, remainder taken from reference TRBV7-2 and TRBJ1-4, is GAGVSQSPSNKVTEKGKDVELRCDPISGHTALYWYRQSLGQGLEFLIYFQGNSAPDKSGLPSDRFSAERTGGSVSTLTIQRTQQEDSAVYLCASSLDTEKLFFGSGTQLSVL.

This chain connects TRBV18 to TRBJ1-4, with D hard to call. The germline V and J ends were trimmed by 0 bases and 7 bases, with 6 bases remaining between them. CDR1 is KGHSH and CDR2 is LQKENI in the germline V gene. The CDR3 totals 13 residues. CDR3 protein: CASSPPASEKLFF. In nucleotides, the CDR3 is TGTGCCAGCTCACCACCGGCTTCTGAAAAACTGTTTTTT.

V and J are TRBV5-1 and TRBJ2-1; a weak D match, TRBD2 (7 bases). The CDR3 runs 16 residues. The germline V gene has CDR1 SGHRS and CDR2 YFSETQ. V lost 0 bases to trimming and J lost 2 bases, with 12 bases between them. CDR3 sequence: CASSLAVGGAYNEQFF. The CDR3 DNA is TGCGCCAGCAGCTTGGCCGTAGGGGGGGCCTACAATGAGCAGTTCTTC.

The chain combines TRBV2 with TRBJ2-1; 8 bases align to TRBD1. The CDR3 extends over 13 amino acids. Germline lookup yields CDR1 SNHLY and CDR2 FYNNEI. With V trimmed by 3 bases and J by 8 bases, 3 bases remained unmatched. In DNA, the CDR3 is TGTGCCAGCAGTGACAGGGGGCGGGATGAGCAGTTCTTC. This translates into CASSDRGRDEQFF.

The chain carries TRBV7-9 and TRBJ2-1; TRBD2 might be the D (6 bases). The CDR3 consists of 12 residues. Per germline, CDR1 SEHNR and CDR2 FQNEAQ (reference sequence). The ends were cut back, 5 bases at V and 8 bases at J, with 10 bases in the middle. The CDR3 is CASSRSGDEQFF. For the CDR3, the DNA is TGTGCCAGCAGCCGTAGCGGCGATGAGCAGTTCTTC.

The rearrangement links TRBV11-1 to TRBJ2-7, with 9 bases that match TRBD2. V shed 2 bases, J shed 5 bases, and the junction held 13 bases outside the gene matches. The V gene's germline CDR1 is SGHAT and CDR2 FQDESV (reference sequence). The CDR3 is 17 residues long. CDR3 nucleotide sequence: TGTGCCAGCAGCTTAAGGCCCGCGGCGGGAGGGCCGGACGAGCAGTACTTC. It is translated as CASSLRPAAGGPDEQYF.

The chain uses TRBV18 and TRBJ2-1; D may correspond to TRBD1 or TRBD2 (5 bases each). Per germline, CDR1 KGHSH and CDR2 LQKENI. The CDR3 length is 16 residues. Trimming shortened V by 6 bases and J by 3 bases, and 18 bases separated the two germline ends. CDR3 bases: TGTGCCAGCTCCCCGATCCCGGGGCAGGGCTACAATGAGCAGTTCTTC. Translation gives CASSPIPGQGYNEQFF. Supplemented by reference TRBV18 and TRBJ2-1, the full variable domain reads NAGVMQNPRHLVRRRGQEARLRCSPMKGHSHVYWYRQLPEEGLKFMVYLQKENIIDESGMPKERFSAEFPKEGPSILRIQQVVRGDSAAYFCASSPIPGQGYNEQFFGPGTRLTVL.

This chain joins TRBV18 and TRBJ2-7; D is undetermined. This CDR3 has 12 amino acids. V dropped 6 bases and J dropped 4 bases, with 10 bases sitting between them. Looked up from germline, CDR1 is KGHSH and CDR2 is LQKENI. CDR3 amino acids: CASSPEGYEQYF. As DNA, the CDR3 is TGTGCCAGCTCCCCTGAAGGGTACGAGCAGTACTTC.